The TCR beta chain described here comes from a study of cytomegalovirus exposure and HLA in healthy donors. The study's findings and limits: The later analysis indicated that the majority of CMV-associated TCR beta chains appeared HLA-restricted. The likely origin of a cluster of highly shared sequence variants was a sequencing artifact. Excluded were some V segments that proved indistinguishable, including TRBV6-2 and TRBV6-3.

This clone was observed once. Its antigen is unidentified. PCR was performed using 60 Vbeta and 13 Jbeta primers. In the study's own analysis: In a later analysis, the count reached some 73 million unique TCR beta chains, with 10 million to 11 million shared. Profiled with immunoSEQ multiplex PCR; TCRdb holds only in-frame clones, not every one. The V and J calls and the clone size are those of that table, but D and trimming were determined from the DNA. The sample lists some 160,000 clones; nearly 85% were seen once. The germline gives CDR1 SGHVT, CDR2 SQSDAQ. The V end lost 7 bases, the J end lost 4 bases, and 13 bases lay between the germline ends. This CDR3 has 13 residues.

The receptor was derived from a male donor in good health and CMV-seronegative. Source material: PBMCs. The rearrangement uses TRBV7-4 and TRBJ2-5; tentative D call: TRBD1 (5 bases). The CDR3 here is CASIFGQGETQYF. In nucleotides, the CDR3 is TGTGCCAGCATTTTCGGCCAGGGAGAGACCCAGTACTTC.